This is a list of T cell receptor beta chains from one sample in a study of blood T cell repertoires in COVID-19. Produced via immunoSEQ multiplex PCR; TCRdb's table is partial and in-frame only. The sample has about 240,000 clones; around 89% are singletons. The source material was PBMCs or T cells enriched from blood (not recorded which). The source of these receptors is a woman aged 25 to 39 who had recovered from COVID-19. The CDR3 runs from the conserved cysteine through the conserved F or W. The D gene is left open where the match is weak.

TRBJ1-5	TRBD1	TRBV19	CASSKSTRDRVRGGNQPQHF
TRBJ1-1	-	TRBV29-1	CSVLTGITEAFF
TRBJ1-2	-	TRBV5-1	CASGESSNYGYTF
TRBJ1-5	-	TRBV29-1	CSVADSLGQPQHF
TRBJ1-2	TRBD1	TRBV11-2	CASSPHRGLNYGYTF
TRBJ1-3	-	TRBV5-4	CASSLPLGSSGNTIYF
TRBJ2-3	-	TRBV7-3	CASSLSGRGDTQYF
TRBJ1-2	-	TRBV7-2	CASRRSGESYGYTF
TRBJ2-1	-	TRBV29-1	CSVRGGRGLGAENEQFF
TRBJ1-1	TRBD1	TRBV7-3	CASSWTGGSTEAFF
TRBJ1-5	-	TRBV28	CASSRPGGRQPQHF
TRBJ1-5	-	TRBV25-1	CASSGTGTGQPQHF
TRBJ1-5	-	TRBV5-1	CASSLAGERNQPQHF
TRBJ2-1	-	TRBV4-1	CASSQEKVWSNEQFF
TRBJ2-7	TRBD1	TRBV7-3	CASSTNDRGQGEQYF
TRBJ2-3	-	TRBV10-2	CASNGQSTDTQYF
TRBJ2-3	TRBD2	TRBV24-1	CATTPGRERADTQYF
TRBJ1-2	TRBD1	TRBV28	CASLRGGQGLANYGYTF
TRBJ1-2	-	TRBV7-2	CASSLEQGHGYTF